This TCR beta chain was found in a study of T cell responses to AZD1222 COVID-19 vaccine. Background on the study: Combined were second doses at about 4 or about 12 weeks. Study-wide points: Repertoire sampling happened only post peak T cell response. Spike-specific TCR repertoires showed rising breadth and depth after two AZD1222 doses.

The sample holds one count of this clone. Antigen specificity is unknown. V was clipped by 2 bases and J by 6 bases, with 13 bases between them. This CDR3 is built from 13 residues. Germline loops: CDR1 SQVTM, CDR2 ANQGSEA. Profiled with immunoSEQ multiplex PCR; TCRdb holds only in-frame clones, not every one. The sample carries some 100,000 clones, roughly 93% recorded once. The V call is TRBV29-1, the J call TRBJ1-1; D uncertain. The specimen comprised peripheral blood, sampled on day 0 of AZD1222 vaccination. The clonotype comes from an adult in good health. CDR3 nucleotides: TGCAGCGTTGAAAAGTTCGCCAAACCTGAAGCTTTCTTT. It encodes CSVEKFAKPEAFF.